This passage covers 29 T cell receptor beta chains from one sample sequenced in a study of T-cell reconstitution after alpha-beta-depleted transplantation in children. Using unique molecular identifiers, the investigators prepared the TCRbeta library. TCRdb re-derived calls from the PCR reads in MiXCR, one entry per CDR3 protein. The table has over 550,000 distinct CDR3 sequences, roughly 10% seen once. Sample: PBMCs from the stem cell graft donor, taken from the stem cell graft. These receptors were obtained from a human donor who donated a stem cell graft to a child with acute myeloid leukemia.

This clonotype showed up just a few times. The chain carries TRBV20-1 and TRBJ1-1; D unresolved. The V end lost 5 bases, the J end lost 4 bases, and 14 bases lay between the germline ends. The CDR3 has 13 residues. Germline CDR1 reads DFQATT; CDR2 reads SNEGSKA (reference sequence). The chain's CDR3 is CSAVTAGRTEAFF. CDR3 nucleotides: TGCAGTGCTGTCACCGCAGGACGCACTGAAGCTTTCTTT.

This clonotype was seen more than once but under ten times. The rearrangement uses TRBV20-1 and TRBJ1-1; D may be TRBD1 (6 bases). From germline, CDR1 is DFQATT and CDR2 SNEGSKA (reference sequence). V dropped 0 bases and J dropped 1 base, with 18 bases sitting between them. This CDR3 is 17 amino acids long. The CDR3: CSARDSRGGRGNTEAFF. CDR3 sequence (DNA): TGCAGTGCTAGAGATTCACGTGGGGGGCGAGGGAACACTGAAGCTTTCTTT.

This clonotype was counted only a few times. The chain couples TRBV5-1 to TRBJ2-5; the match to TRBD2 covers 7 bases. This CDR3 has 14 residues. CDR1 SGHRS and CDR2 YFSETQ come from the germline V gene. The junction had 8 bases not matched to a gene; V was cut back by 7 bases and J by 2 bases. The CDR3 loop is CASGSQGGQETQYF. DNA of the CDR3: TGCGCCAGCGGATCCCAGGGAGGGCAAGAGACCCAGTACTTC.

This clonotype was detected only a few times. The chain is built from TRBV6-2 or TRBV6-3 and TRBJ2-5, with D unclear. The V gene lost 2 bases and the J gene lost 1 base, with 14 bases spanning the gap. The CDR3 runs to 16 residues. Germline CDR1 MNHEY, CDR2 SVGEGT. Here the CDR3 DNA reads TGTGCCAGCAGTTACCCCTCAAGGTTGGGCCAAGAGACCCAGTACTTC. Encoded protein: CASSYPSRLGQETQYF.

J is TRBJ2-7 and V is TRBV20-1; TRBD2 might be the D (6 bases). Trimming took 3 bases from V and 0 from J, leaving 24 bases between them. There are 18 residues in the CDR3. Germline V gives CDR1 DFQATT, CDR2 SNEGSKA (reference sequence). The CDR3 DNA reads TGCAGTGCTAGTAGGGGCAGCTTGACCGGGACTGGCTCCTACGAGCAGTACTTC. This codes for CSASRGSLTGTGSYEQYF.

This rearrangement joins TRBV18 to TRBJ1-4; TRBD1 agrees at 10 bases. The CDR3 runs 15 residues. Germline V CDR1 and CDR2: KGHSH, LQKENI. With V trimmed by 0 bases and J by 11 bases, 6 bases remained unmatched. The CDR3 bases are TGTGCCAGCTCACCACCGGGACAGGGGTTGATGAAACTGTTTTTT. Translation gives CASSPPGQGLMKLFF.

This chain connects TRBV28 to TRBJ2-1; D uncertain. V shed 5 bases and J shed 5 bases, with 10 bases lying between them. This CDR3 is built from 13 residues. Germline CDR1 is MDHEN and CDR2 is SYDVKM. CDR3 in amino acids: CASSQEPDNEQFF. CDR3 bases: TGTGCCAGCAGTCAGGAGCCCGACAATGAGCAGTTCTTC. Together with reference TRBV28 and TRBJ2-1, the CDR3 gives the full variable domain: DVKVTQSSRYLVKRTGEKVFLECVQDMDHENMFWYRQDPGLGLRLIYFSYDVKMKEKGDIPEGYSVSREKKERFSLILESASTNQTSMYLCASSQEPDNEQFFGPGTRLTVL.

The rearrangement links TRBV5-1 to TRBJ1-1; weak D call: TRBD1 (5 bases). CDR1 is SGHRS and CDR2 is YFSETQ in the germline V gene. CDR3 length: 15 amino acids. With 3 bases removed from V and 0 bases from J, the gap between germline ends came to 12 bases. This CDR3 reads CASSSAGTVNTEAFF. In nucleotides, the CDR3 is TGCGCCAGCAGCTCTGCCGGGACTGTGAACACTGAAGCTTTCTTT.

This clonotype was found a few times. One junction end disagrees with the germline gene, perhaps due to a read error. The CDR3 spells CASSPQSPANTGELFF. The CDR3 DNA reads as TGTGCTAGCAGCCCACAATCTCCCGCGAACACCGGGGAGCTGTTTTTT. The chain joins TRBV7-7 to TRBJ2-2; D gene uncertain. Per germline, CDR1 SSHAT and CDR2 FNYEAQ (reference sequence). This CDR3 is 16 amino acids long.

This clonotype was observed a handful of times. This rearrangement joins TRBV9 to TRBJ2-5; D possibly corresponds to TRBD1 (6 bases). V dropped 3 bases and J dropped 2 bases, with 17 bases sitting between them. The germline CDR1 and CDR2 sequences are SGDLS and YYNGEE. The CDR3 length is 16 residues. CDR3: CASSAQGWSYQETQYF. CDR3 nucleotide sequence: TGTGCCAGCAGCGCCCAGGGGTGGTCTTATCAAGAGACCCAGTACTTC.

The chain links TRBV5-5 to TRBJ2-3; D may be TRBD2 (6 bases). V was pared by 3 bases and J by 1 base, with 12 bases between. CDR3 size: 15 residues. Germline CDR1 SGHKS, CDR2 YYEKEE (reference sequence). CDR3 DNA: TGTGCCAGCAGCTGGGGAGGCTCCCGCACAGATACGCAGTATTTT. This gives the protein CASSWGGSRTDTQYF.

The V gene is TRBV5-1, the J gene TRBJ2-7; 10 bases match TRBD2. The J segment lost 2 bases and the V segment lost 2 bases, leaving 7 bases of the junction unmatched. CDR3 length: 16 amino acids. The germline V gene encodes CDR1 SGHRS and CDR2 YFSETQ. The CDR3 here is CASSFASGSSTYEQYF. The CDR3 DNA sequence: TGCGCCAGCAGCTTTGCTAGCGGGAGCTCGACCTACGAGCAGTACTTC.

This clonotype was counted a few times. V and J are TRBV29-1 and TRBJ2-3; the match to TRBD2 covers 7 bases. CDR1 is SQVTM, CDR2 ANQGSEA, per germline. This CDR3 region has 15 residues. V shed 1 base and J 1 base; nucleotides not matched to a gene: 5. In DNA form, the CDR3 reads TGCAGCGTTGAAGGGGGGGAGGGCCGCACAGATACGCAGTATTTT. Its translation: CSVEGGEGRTDTQYF.

The CDR3 DNA sequence: TGTGCCAGCAGCCAAGAACAGATAGCCAAAAACATTCAGTACTTC. Protein product: CASSQEQIAKNIQYF. J is TRBJ2-4 and V is TRBV3-1; no reliable D call. V gave up 0 bases and J gave up 0 bases, with 6 bases separating them. The length of the CDR3 is 15 residues. The germline CDR1 and CDR2 sequences are LGHDT and YNNKEL (reference sequence).

The chain carries TRBV7-3 and TRBJ2-5; 10 nucleotides agree with TRBD2. V lost 4 bases and J lost 5; bases outside the gene matches: 7. There are 15 residues in the CDR3. Per the germline V gene, CDR1 is SGHTA and CDR2 is FQGTGA. The CDR3 sequence: CASSSTSGKRETQYF. In DNA, the CDR3 is TGTGCCAGCAGCTCAACTAGCGGGAAGCGGGAGACCCAGTACTTC. Filled out from reference TRBV7-3 and TRBJ2-5, the complete variable domain reads GAGVSQTPSNKVTEKGKYVELRCDPISGHTALYWYRQSLGQGPEFLIYFQGTGAADDSGLPNDRFFAVRPEGSVSTLKIQRTERGDSAVYLCASSSTSGKRETQYFGPGTRLLVL.

This clonotype occurred a few times. The CDR3 is CASSEAVLKETQYF. CDR3 sequence (DNA): TGTGCCAGCAGTGAAGCAGTACTAAAAGAGACCCAGTACTTC. This rearrangement joins TRBV6-1 to TRBJ2-5; D unclear. Germline CDR1 is MNHNS and CDR2 is SASEGT. Trimming left V 0 bases short and J 3 bases short, with 8 bases between. The CDR3 is 14 residues long.

In DNA, the CDR3 is TGCGCCAGCAGCCGCCTAACCCCCGGACAGGGAGGGACTAATGAAAAACTGTTTTTT. It specifies CASSRLTPGQGGTNEKLFF. This chain connects TRBV4-3 to TRBJ1-4; TRBD1 matches 8 bases. CDR3 size: 19 residues. CDR1 LGHNA and CDR2 YSLEER come from the germline V gene. The trim removed 4 bases at V and 2 bases at J, leaving 15 bases unmatched.

This clonotype turned up a few times. This sequence joins TRBV11-2 and TRBJ2-5, with D possibly being TRBD2 (6 bases). Per germline, CDR1 SGHAT and CDR2 FQNNGV. Trimming stripped 5 bases from V and 5 bases from J, with 15 bases between. This CDR3 has 14 residues. CDR3 sequence: CASSPRAGTETQYF. The CDR3 nucleotides read TGTGCCAGCAGCCCCCGGGCGGGAACGGAGACCCAGTACTTC.

This clonotype was detected ten times or more. This rearrangement joins TRBV11-2 to TRBJ2-5; D may be TRBD1 (5 bases). The CDR3 contains 11 residues. V gave up 5 bases and J gave up 7 bases, with 8 bases separating them. Germline CDR1 SGHAT, CDR2 FQNNGV. The chain's CDR3 is CASSGQGTQYF. The CDR3 nucleotides are TGTGCCAGCAGCGGGCAGGGGACCCAGTACTTC.

In this sample, this clonotype turned up many times. The chain employs TRBV15 and TRBJ2-1; D unresolved. CDR1 is LNHNV, CDR2 YYDKDF, per germline (reference sequence). Trimming stripped 0 bases from V and 7 bases from J, with 7 bases between. CDR3 length equals 13 residues. The CDR3 nucleotides read TGTGCCACCAGCAGAGATATGGGAAATGAGCAGTTCTTC. Its protein product is CATSRDMGNEQFF. The variable domain in full, with the rest retrieved from reference TRBV15 and TRBJ2-1, is DAMVIQNPRYQVTQFGKPVTLSCSQTLNHNVMYWYQQKSSQAPKLLFHYYDKDFNNEADTPDNFQSRRPNTSFCFLDIRSPGLGDTAMYLCATSRDMGNEQFFGPGTRLTVL.

A few counts support this clonotype. The CDR3 coding sequence is TGTGCCAGCAGTGACCCGGGACTAGCGGGAGTCGACGAGCAGTACTTC. Translation gives CASSDPGLAGVDEQYF. V and J are TRBV2 and TRBJ2-7; 14 nucleotides line up with TRBD2. Germline-derived CDR1 and CDR2 are SNHLY and FYNNEI. Trimming cost V 3 bases and J 5 bases; bases outside gene matches: 6. CDR3 size: 16 residues.

Ten or more counts support this clonotype. This rearrangement joins TRBV27 to TRBJ1-4; TRBD1 matches at 7 bases. Looked up from germline, CDR1 is MNHEY and CDR2 is SMNVEV (reference sequence). Unmatched junction bases numbered 4, after V lost 2 bases and J lost 7 bases. The CDR3 is made up of 14 amino acids. This CDR3 is CASSLKTGTEKLFF. The CDR3 DNA reads as TGTGCCAGCAGTTTAAAGACAGGGACTGAAAAACTGTTTTTT.

This clonotype was found a few times. The rearrangement joins TRBV6-2 or TRBV6-3 to TRBJ2-1, with D maybe TRBD2 (6 bases). CDR3 length equals 16 residues. The germline V gene has CDR1 MNHEY and CDR2 SVGEGT. Trimming left V 2 bases short and J 4 bases short, with 15 bases between. CDR3 sequence (DNA): TGTGCCAGCAGTTACCTCAGCGGGCAACGGTACAATGAGCAGTTCTTC. This sequence encodes CASSYLSGQRYNEQFF.

The chain couples TRBV27 to TRBJ2-7; TRBD1 agrees at 8 bases. The germline V gene has CDR1 MNHEY and CDR2 SMNVEV (reference sequence). The V gene end was trimmed by 0 bases and the J gene end by 0 bases; junction bases not matched to a gene: 10. The CDR3 is 18 residues long. In DNA form, the CDR3 reads TGTGCCAGCAGTTTATCCTATACAGGGGGGACAGCCTCCTACGAGCAGTACTTC. This translates into CASSLSYTGGTASYEQYF.

This clonotype has a handful of counts. This chain connects TRBV29-1 to TRBJ2-2; 9 bases are shared with TRBD2. Per germline, CDR1 SQVTM and CDR2 ANQGSEA. Trimming removed 7 bases from V and 7 bases from J; junction bases left unmatched: 7. CDR3 size: 13 residues. CDR3 in amino acids: CSASGLASGELFF. The CDR3 DNA reads TGCAGCGCATCGGGACTAGCCAGCGGGGAGCTGTTTTTT.

In this sample, this clonotype turned up many times. The chain carries TRBV9 and TRBJ2-3, with 12 bases identical to TRBD2. Trimming cost V 1 base and J 3 bases; bases outside gene matches: 3. CDR1 and CDR2 (germline): SGDLS, YYNGEE. The CDR3 loop spans 16 amino acids. The chain's CDR3 is CASSVRLAGETDTQYF. As DNA, the CDR3 is TGTGCCAGCAGCGTAAGACTAGCGGGAGAAACAGATACGCAGTATTTT.

The V call is TRBV6-1, the J call TRBJ1-1; D is uncertain. V was cut by 7 bases and J by 5 bases, with 11 bases left in between. Germline CDR1 and CDR2: MNHNS and SASEGT. The CDR3 spans 12 residues. CDR3 nucleotide sequence: TGTGCCAGCACCGAAACCTTGACTGAAGCTTTCTTT. It translates to CASTETLTEAFF.

This clonotype was seen repeatedly, ten times or more. The chain uses TRBV5-1 and TRBJ2-7; TRBD1 matches at 8 bases. V lost 4 bases to trimming and J lost 6 bases; unmatched junction nucleotides: 12. Germline V gene lookup returns CDR1 SGHRS and CDR2 YFSETQ. This CDR3 has 15 amino acids. The CDR3 protein is CASSLTMDRAGEQYF. CDR3 coding DNA: TGCGCCAGCAGCCTCACTATGGACAGGGCGGGCGAGCAGTACTTC.

The rearrangement uses TRBV4-2 and TRBJ2-7, with 8 bases identical to TRBD2. Losses at the gene ends were 3 bases for V and 6 bases for J; bases not matched to a gene: 7. Germline CDR1 and CDR2: LGHNA and YNFKEQ. This CDR3 comprises 14 residues. Here the CDR3 reads CASSHGLALGEQYF. In nucleotides, the CDR3 is TGTGCCAGCAGCCATGGACTAGCCCTGGGCGAGCAGTACTTC.